The present T cell receptor (beta chain) was sequenced within a study of blood T cell repertoires in COVID-19 (dated by TCRdb to about 2020). Turning to the overall study: Collaborator samples came from the United States, Italy and Spain and covered acute and convalescent phases of COVID-19. Where HLA class I and class II types were available, the types were taken from metadata supplied by the sample provider, not from assay-based typing. Nearly every sample came with metadata listing a de-identified subject ID, COVID-19 status, age in years and sex. Subjects who had been exposed to COVID-19, were actively infected with it, or had recovered from it provided the deeply sampled blood TCRbeta repertoires that made up the dataset. Samples came from the ongoing ImmuneRACE study (first 160 participants) plus 1,254 subjects from 6 global collaborators. The prospective study material was composed of cDNA or gDNA derived from T cells, B-cell-depleted T cells, or PBMCs. The repertoires were released in a freely available public database intended as a resource for research on the immune response to SARS-CoV-2.

Summary of the overall study and its limitations: Clinical and demographic metadata were provided uncurated, with the amount varying by source and participant.

Turning to this clone: What antigen it recognizes has not been identified. Qualities for individual bases were not recorded, and no much larger clone is one base off.

Whole blood was collected in K2EDTA tubes by collaborating institutions according to the institutions' own protocols. For TCRbeta analysis, collaborator samples were shipped as frozen whole blood, as isolated PBMCs, or as DNA extracted from either sample type. The immunoSEQ Assay, a bias-controlled multiplex PCR, was used to amplify TCRbeta CDR3 regions from genomic DNA. The authors processed their data as follows. Within the assay, amplification of reference gene primers was used to estimate how many nucleated cells each sample contained. To quantify the absolute abundance of each unique TCRbeta CDR3 rearrangement, sequence reads were collapsed and filtered. For each sample, productive Simpson clonality was calculated as the square root of Simpson's diversity index over productive rearrangements. Sourced from immuneACCESS, this table was stored by TCRdb with only in-frame sequences that have V and J called. A share of the clones is absent; for the studies checked, an unresolved V gene accounts for under half, and the remainder has no known explanation. V and J calls plus clone size are reproduced from that table; the DNA served to infer D and trimming. The sample records roughly 56,000 clones, 92% of which are singletons. The top ten constitute under 5.5% of the sample.

The sequence was obtained from a man aged 45-60 years with active COVID-19. The sequenced material came from peripheral blood.

The nucleotide sequence is TGTGCCAGCAGCCTCGGGACTAGCGGGGTGGCGCAGTATTTT. This gives the protein CASSLGTSGVAQYF. The V and J genes are TRBV3-1 (or the pseudogene TRBV3-2) and TRBJ2-3, with 13 bases matching TRBD2. From the germline V gene (reference sequence), CDR1 is LGHDT and CDR2 is YNNKEL. The CDR3, from cysteine to phenylalanine, totals 14 residues. Solely the CDR3 DNA is kept, with 42 bases framed from the first base. Ends trimmed: V by 4 bases, J by 10 bases; bases unmatched to a gene: 5.